These T cell receptor beta chains were read from a single sample in a study of T cell repertoires in cytomegalovirus infection. One entry per CDR3 protein, called by TCRdb with MiXCR from the reads. The data show about 360,000 distinct CDR3 sequences, approximately 18% seen once. Input material: PBMCs. The source of these receptors is a human donor in good health (CMV status not recorded). Some clones in this sample may be carry-over from other donors' samples. CDR3s include the opening cysteine and the closing phenylalanine or tryptophan. The D gene is left open where the match is weak. Clone size is shown for a subset of rows, as once, few, many or a class of expanded clone.

>TRBV2|TRBJ2-3|TRBD1|few
TGTGCCAGCACAGGTCGGACAGGGCGAACAGATACGCAGTATTTT
CASTGRTGRTDTQYF
>TRBV7-2|TRBJ1-4|-|many
TGTGCCAGCAGCTCGTGGGCCGGAAAACTGTTTTTT
CASSSWAGKLFF
>TRBV19|TRBJ1-2|-|many
TGTGCCAGTTCTAGGGGCAACTATGGCTACACCTTC
CASSRGNYGYTF
>TRBV7-2|TRBJ2-5|TRBD2|many
TGTGCCAGCAGCTTACGGGCGGCGGGGGGGACCCAGTACTTC
CASSLRAAGGTQYF
>TRBV20-1|TRBJ2-1|-|-
TGCAGTGCTCCCGGTGCAAGGGCGAGCTACTACAATGAGCAGTTCTTC
CSAPGARASYYNEQFF
>TRBV29-1|TRBJ2-7|-|few
TGCAGCGTGATGGGCGTAATTGGGGGCCCCAGCTCCTACGAGCAGTACTTC
CSVMGVIGGPSSYEQYF
>TRBV5-5|TRBJ2-5|TRBD1|few
TGTGCCAGCAGCCGGGACAGAATAACACAAGAGACCCAGTACTTC
CASSRDRITQETQYF
>TRBV7-9|TRBJ2-3|TRBD1|-
TGTGCCAGCAGGGGACAGGGCGGAGATACGCAGTATTTT
CASRGQGGDTQYF
>TRBV20-1|TRBJ2-7|-|-
TGCAGTGCTAGGCCGTTCGGGGTAGCGGATAACTACGAGCAGTACTTC
CSARPFGVADNYEQYF
>TRBV19|TRBJ2-1|TRBD1|few
TGTGCCAGTAGTAAGAGGGACAGCAATGAGCAGTTCTTC
CASSKRDSNEQFF